This is a list of T cell receptor beta chains from one sample in a study of early stage breast cancer tumors. Profiling relied on immunoSEQ multiplex PCR, and the TCRdb table lists in-frame clones only, not all of them. The sample yields about 72,000 clones, roughly three quarters seen once. Sequencing was done on a sample of blood. The receptors were sampled from a person between 60 and 69 years old with breast cancer. Each CDR3 is given with its conserved first and last residue. The D gene is left open where the match is weak. Size values are once, few and many counts, or a class for expanded clones, and some rows have none.

V: TRBV5-4
J: TRBJ2-1
D: -
size: -
DNA: TGTGCCAGCAGCAGTCTCGAGCCAGGGGATGAGCAGTTCTTC
CDR3: CASSSLEPGDEQFF

V: TRBV9
J: TRBJ2-2
D: TRBD2
size: -
DNA: TGTGCCAGCAGCGTAGGACCACTAGCGTGGAACACCGGGGAGCTGTTTTTT
CDR3: CASSVGPLAWNTGELFF

V: TRBV7-3
J: TRBJ2-5
D: -
size: -
DNA: TGTGCCAGCAGCGGGAGATTAGGCGAGACCCAGTACTTC
CDR3: CASSGRLGETQYF

V: TRBV25-1
J: TRBJ1-2
D: -
size: -
DNA: TGTGCCAGCAGTGAGTCAGGGAGAGTCGATGGCTACACCTTC
CDR3: CASSESGRVDGYTF

V: TRBV1
J: TRBJ1-5
D: -
size: -
DNA: TGCACCAGCAGCCGAGAGCCAAGACCGGGACACAAAGGGACGGGCAATCAGCCCCAGCATTTT
CDR3: CTSSREPRPGHKGTGNQPQHF

V: TRBV28
J: TRBJ2-1
D: TRBD2
size: once
DNA: TGTGCCAGCAGTCCTCTACTAGCGGGATATGTCAATGAGCAGTTCTTC
CDR3: CASSPLLAGYVNEQFF

V: TRBV6-4
J: TRBJ2-4
D: TRBD1
size: -
DNA: TGTGCCAGCAGTGACTCGGGACAGGGGAAGAACATTCAGTACTTC
CDR3: CASSDSGQGKNIQYF

V: TRBV19
J: TRBJ2-7
D: TRBD1
size: -
DNA: TGTGCCAGTAACGACAGGGTCTCCCACGAGCAGTACTTC
CDR3: CASNDRVSHEQYF

V: TRBV18
J: TRBJ1-1
D: -
size: -
DNA: TGTGCCAGCTCCCCAATTTCTCCAGGGAGCACTGAAGCTTTCTTT
CDR3: CASSPISPGSTEAFF

V: TRBV5-8
J: TRBJ1-5
D: -
size: few
DNA: TGTGCCAGCAGCTTCCGGGACTCAGGACAGCCCCAGCATTTT
CDR3: CASSFRDSGQPQHF

V: TRBV4-3
J: TRBJ1-4
D: -
size: -
DNA: TGCGCCAGCAGCCAAGGGAACCGCGTCGATGAAAAACTGTTTTTT
CDR3: CASSQGNRVDEKLFF

V: TRBV28
J: TRBJ2-1
D: TRBD2
size: -
DNA: TGTGCCAGCAGTCAAAGAGCGGGGGGGCCAAATGAGCAGTTCTTC
CDR3: CASSQRAGGPNEQFF

V: TRBV18
J: TRBJ2-7
D: TRBD2
size: -
DNA: TGTGCCAGCTCACCGGGTGCGACTAGCGACGAGCAGTACTTC
CDR3: CASSPGATSDEQYF

V: TRBV7-6
J: TRBJ2-5
D: -
size: -
DNA: TGTGCCAGCAGCTCCCTGGGGGGCCGCCAAGAGACCCAGTACTTC
CDR3: CASSSLGGRQETQYF

V: TRBV7-3
J: TRBJ2-2
D: TRBD2
size: -
DNA: TGTGCCAGCACCAAGAGCGGGGGAGGGTCCGGGGAGCTGTTTTTT
CDR3: CASTKSGGGSGELFF

V: TRBV6-4
J: TRBJ1-6
D: -
size: -
DNA: TGTGCCAGCAGTGCGAGCGCGGGGAATTCACCCCTCCACTTT
CDR3: CASSASAGNSPLHF

V: TRBV5-6
J: TRBJ2-5
D: -
size: -
DNA: TGTGCCAGCAGCTGGCAAACCCGCAGGGGTAAACAAGAGACCCAGTACTTC
CDR3: CASSWQTRRGKQETQYF

V: TRBV10-1
J: TRBJ2-7
D: -
size: -
DNA: TGCGCCAGCAGTGCGGGACCGATCTACGAGCAGTACTTC
CDR3: CASSAGPIYEQYF

V: TRBV11-1
J: TRBJ2-1
D: -
size: -
DNA: TGTGCCAGCAGCTTATCCCGCGGATTTGAGCAGTTCTTC
CDR3: CASSLSRGFEQFF

V: TRBV5-1
J: TRBJ1-2
D: -
size: -
DNA: TGCGCCAGCAGCTTGGGACAGTCCCTCGGGGGCTACACCTTC
CDR3: CASSLGQSLGGYTF

V: TRBV28
J: TRBJ1-2
D: TRBD1
size: once
DNA: TGTGCCAGCAGTTTAAGGGGGCTCACCGGGGGCTACACCTTC
CDR3: CASSLRGLTGGYTF

V: TRBV4-2
J: TRBJ1-4
D: -
size: -
DNA: TGTGCCAGCAGCCCCCAGGGCCCGTTAACGGATGAAAAACTGTTTTTT
CDR3: CASSPQGPLTDEKLFF

V: TRBV28
J: TRBJ1-2
D: -
size: once
DNA: TGTGCCAGCAGTTTCCTAGGGGACTATGGCTACACCTTC
CDR3: CASSFLGDYGYTF

V: TRBV7-8
J: TRBJ2-2
D: -
size: few
DNA: TGTGCCAGCAGCTTCCTGGAGACCGGGGAGCTGTTTTTT
CDR3: CASSFLETGELFF

V: TRBV6-6
J: TRBJ1-6
D: -
size: -
DNA: TGTGCCAGCAGTTACTCCCCTGAGCGATCACCCCTCCACTTT
CDR3: CASSYSPERSPLHF

V: TRBV10-3
J: TRBJ2-5
D: -
size: few
DNA: TGTGCCATCAGTGAGTCGGAGGGACGGGAGACCCAGTACTTC
CDR3: CAISESEGRETQYF

V: TRBV2
J: TRBJ1-1
D: -
size: -
DNA: TGTGCCAGCGGTAGGAGGGGGACTGAAGCTTTCTTT
CDR3: CASGRRGTEAFF

V: TRBV28
J: TRBJ2-7
D: TRBD1
size: -
DNA: TGTGCCAGCAGTATTACCGGGACAGGGAACTACGAGCAGTACTTC
CDR3: CASSITGTGNYEQYF

V: TRBV10-1
J: TRBJ2-3
D: TRBD1
size: -
DNA: TGCGCCAGCAGTGAGTCTAGGACAGGGGCAGATACGCAGTATTTT
CDR3: CASSESRTGADTQYF

V: TRBV14
J: TRBJ1-1
D: -
size: -
DNA: TGTGCCAGCAGCCAAGATCTTGGAGTAAATGTGAACACTGAAGCTTTCTTT
CDR3: CASSQDLGVNVNTEAFF

V: TRBV11-2
J: TRBJ2-3
D: -
size: -
DNA: TGTGCCAGCTCCCCCAATGCGGCGCGCACAGATACGCAGTATTTT
CDR3: CASSPNAARTDTQYF

V: TRBV5-6
J: TRBJ1-1
D: -
size: -
DNA: TGTGCCAGCAGCTTGGGGGCGATCACTGAAGCTTTCTTT
CDR3: CASSLGAITEAFF